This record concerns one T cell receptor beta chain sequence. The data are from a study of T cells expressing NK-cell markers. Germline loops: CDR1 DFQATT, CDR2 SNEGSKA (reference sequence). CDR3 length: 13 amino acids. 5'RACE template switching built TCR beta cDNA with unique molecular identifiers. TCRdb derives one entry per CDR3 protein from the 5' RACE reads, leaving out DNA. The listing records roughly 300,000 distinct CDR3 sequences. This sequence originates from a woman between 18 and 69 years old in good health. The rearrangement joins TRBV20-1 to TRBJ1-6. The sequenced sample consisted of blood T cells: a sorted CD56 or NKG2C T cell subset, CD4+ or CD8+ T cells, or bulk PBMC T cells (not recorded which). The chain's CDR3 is CSARPVLNSPLHF.